A single sample gave rise to the 16 T cell receptor beta chains below, sequenced in a study of patients and donors after allogeneic stem cell transplantation. MiXCR, applied by TCRdb to the RT-PCR reads, yields one record per CDR3 protein. The table lists more than 850,000 distinct CDR3 sequences, about a sixth of them singletons. Sample: blood, either unsorted or a sorted T cell fraction (not recorded which). The receptor source for this set is a human donor who was either an allogeneic HSCT recipient or a stem cell or donor lymphocyte infusion donor (not recorded which). It is not recorded whose cells these are; they may come from a transplant donor.

This clonotype was counted a few times. The chain links TRBV7-2 to TRBJ1-5; TRBD1 might be the D (5 bases). The CDR3 is made up of 14 amino acids. Germline CDR1 reads SGHTA; CDR2 reads FQGNSA. V dropped 5 bases and J dropped 2 bases, with 10 bases sitting between them. Here the CDR3 reads CASSPQQGNQPQHF. Written as DNA, the CDR3 is TGTGCCAGCAGCCCCCAACAGGGCAATCAGCCCCAGCATTTT.

Ten or more counts support this clonotype. The rearrangement joins TRBV29-1 to TRBJ1-1; D may be TRBD1 (5 bases). The length of the CDR3 is 14 residues. Germline loops: CDR1 SQVTM, CDR2 ANQGSEA. Trimming removed 6 bases from V and 0 bases from J, with 14 bases in between. CDR3 nucleotides: TGCAGCGTGTCAAAAGGACACATGAACACTGAAGCTTTCTTT. This translates into CSVSKGHMNTEAFF. The full variable domain, with the rest looked up from reference TRBV29-1 and TRBJ1-1, is SAVISQKPSRDICQRGTSLTIQCQVDSQVTMMFWYRQQPGQSLTLIATANQGSEATYESGFVIDKFPISRPNLTFSTLTVSNMSPEDSSIYLCSVSKGHMNTEAFFGQGTRLTVV.

The genes are TRBV20-1 and TRBJ2-7; TRBD2 aligns across 11 bases. The CDR3 is 14 residues long. The germline V gene has CDR1 DFQATT and CDR2 SNEGSKA (reference sequence). The J segment lost 6 bases and the V segment lost 4 bases, leaving 8 bases of the junction unmatched. Here the CDR3 reads CSAINPGTSGEQYF. CDR3 nucleotides: TGCAGTGCTATAAATCCCGGGACTAGCGGCGAGCAGTACTTC.

As regards this clonotype: A much more abundant neighbour one base away suggests this may be a read error. CDR3 bases: TGCAGCGCTGTAGATTATGGAAACACCATATATTTT. Amino acid sequence: CSAVDYGNTIYF. The chain joins TRBV29-1 to TRBJ1-3, with D unresolved. Per the germline V gene, CDR1 is SQVTM and CDR2 is ANQGSEA. V shed 7 bases and J shed 3 bases, with 10 bases lying between them. The CDR3 is 12 residues long.

The table lists this clonotype with many counts. The chain uses TRBV7-9 and TRBJ1-2; D is unresolved. The CDR3 consists of 11 residues. CDR1 is SEHNR, CDR2 FQNEAQ, per germline (reference sequence). V shed 5 bases and J shed 8 bases, with 9 bases lying between them. CDR3 amino acids: CASSQSGGYTF. CDR3 in DNA: TGTGCCAGCAGCCAGTCCGGGGGCTACACCTTC.

The chain combines TRBV12-3 or TRBV12-4 with TRBJ2-3, with D perhaps TRBD2 (6 bases). Trimming pared 6 bases from V and 8 bases from J, leaving 21 bases between. The CDR3 runs 15 residues. CDR3 residues: CASRSGDFSQVTQYF. CDR3 in DNA: TGTGCCAGCAGGTCTGGGGACTTCAGTCAGGTTACGCAGTATTTT.

This clonotype was counted between two and nine times. The chain uses TRBV4-2 and TRBJ2-7; 10 bases map to TRBD2. Germline trimming cut 1 base from V and 4 bases from J; bases unmatched to any gene: 10. The CDR3 is 17 residues long. From germline, CDR1 is LGHNA and CDR2 YNFKEQ. CDR3 loop: CASSQAPSGGFHYEQYF. The DNA of the CDR3 is TGTGCCAGCAGCCAAGCCCCTAGCGGGGGTTTTCATTACGAGCAGTACTTC.

The chain links TRBV7-8 to TRBJ1-6, with a possible D match to TRBD1 (6 bases). CDR3 length: 15 amino acids. CDR1 and CDR2 from the germline V gene are SGHVS and FQNEAQ. Trimming took 5 bases from V and 3 from J, leaving 11 bases between them. The CDR3 protein is CASSQQTGYNSPLHF. CDR3 DNA: TGTGCCAGCAGCCAGCAGACAGGCTATAATTCACCCCTCCACTTT.

The sample holds a few counts of this clonotype. CDR3 residues: CASSPLLPGQTSGELFF. The CDR3 region has the DNA TGTGCCAGCAGCCCGCTGCTACCGGGACAAACCTCCGGGGAGCTGTTTTTT. J is TRBJ2-2 and V is TRBV7-9; D might be TRBD1 (6 bases). Germline V CDR1 and CDR2: SEHNR, FQNEAQ (reference sequence). V shed 5 bases and J shed 6 bases, with 22 bases lying between them. The CDR3 totals 17 residues.

The rearrangement links TRBV5-1 to TRBJ2-1; possible D gene TRBD1, 6 bases. The CDR3 covers 13 residues. Between the trimmed V and J ends, which lost 4 bases and 5 bases, there was a span of 10 bases. Germline-derived CDR1 and CDR2 are SGHRS and YFSETQ. In nucleotides, the CDR3 is TGCGCCAGCAGCATGGACAGAAACAATGAGCAGTTCTTC. Encoded protein: CASSMDRNNEQFF.

This clonotype showed up many times. V gene TRBV12-3 or TRBV12-4 combines with J gene TRBJ2-7; D gene uncertain. The germline V and J ends were trimmed by 9 bases and 4 bases, with 10 bases remaining between them. The CDR3 loop spans 11 amino acids. The CDR3 coding sequence is TGTGCCAGTTGCCGAGGATACGAGCAGTACTTC. Encoded protein: CASCRGYEQYF.

Turning to this clonotype: Possible read error: a much larger clone is one base away. J is TRBJ2-3 and V is TRBV3-1, with D uncertain. Germline CDR1 is LGHDT and CDR2 is YNNKEL (reference sequence). The CDR3 runs to 13 residues. V dropped 6 bases and J dropped 0 bases, with 7 bases sitting between them. The CDR3 here is CASRVPSTDTQYF. The CDR3 DNA reads TGTGCCAGCAGAGTCCCTAGCACAGATACGCAGTATTTT.

V is TRBV12-3 or TRBV12-4 and J is TRBJ2-7; a possible D gene is TRBD2 (5 bases). Deletions cut 0 bases from V and 11 bases from J, with 8 bases between. The CDR3 length is 11 residues. The CDR3: CASSLAGEEYF. In DNA, the CDR3 is TGTGCCAGCAGTTTAGCGGGAGAAGAGTACTTC.

The rearrangement uses TRBV6-1 and TRBJ2-7; 7 bases are a match to TRBD1. CDR1 and CDR2 from the germline V gene are MNHNS and SASEGT. The CDR3 has 16 amino acids. J gave up 2 bases and V 1 base, and 8 bases lay outside the gene matches. As DNA, the CDR3 is TGTGCCAGCAGTGAAGTTGACAGGGTAACCCCCTACGAGCAGTACTTC. It specifies CASSEVDRVTPYEQYF.

The rearrangement links TRBV29-1 to TRBJ1-1; D is unresolved. The V and J ends lost 7 bases and 3 bases respectively, with 12 bases between them. Germline V gene sequence: CDR1 SQVTM, CDR2 ANQGSEA. The CDR3 has 12 residues. CDR3 coding DNA: TGCAGCGGGACCCCCCCCGACACTGAAGCTTTCTTT. Its protein product is CSGTPPDTEAFF.

In this sample, this clonotype turned up a few times. V usage is TRBV6-2 or TRBV6-3 and J usage is TRBJ2-1; a possible D gene is TRBD2 (6 bases). Trimming took off 0 bases at V and 5 bases at J, with 14 bases between the two ends. CDR3 length: 16 amino acids. Per germline, CDR1 MNHEY and CDR2 SVGEGT. The CDR3 DNA is TGTGCCAGCAGTTACTCGATGACCTTAGCGGACAATGAGCAGTTCTTC. Translated, it gives CASSYSMTLADNEQFF.